Here is one TCR beta chain with its context. This CDR3 is 16 amino acids long. The V gene lost 3 bases and the J gene lost 3 bases, with 15 bases spanning the gap. Germline CDR1 reads MDHEN; CDR2 reads SYDVKM. The sample is drawn from a study of blood T cell repertoires in COVID-19. Study context: Samples representing acute and convalescent COVID-19 were sourced from the United States, Italy and Spain. T cells, B-cell-depleted T cells, or PBMCs provided the cDNA or gDNA that served as material.

Source study methods: Estimation of nucleated cell counts relied on the amplification of reference gene primers. Here immunoSEQ multiplex PCR was the method, and the copy in TCRdb shows in-frame clones only, minus some. V, J and clone size are taken as reported in that table, and D and trimming were inferred from the DNA itself. The sample includes about 240,000 clones, approximately 85% of them seen just once. Specimen: peripheral blood. The rearrangement links TRBV28 to TRBJ1-5; maybe TRBD1 (5 bases). The source of this sequence is an older man with acute or convalescent COVID-19. CDR3 loop: CASSFHQGLVNQPQHF. In DNA form, the CDR3 reads TGTGCCAGCAGTTTCCATCAGGGACTTGTCAATCAGCCCCAGCATTTT. The variable domain in full, with the rest retrieved from reference TRBV28 and TRBJ1-5, is DVKVTQSSRYLVKRTGEKVFLECVQDMDHENMFWYRQDPGLGLRLIYFSYDVKMKEKGDIPEGYSVSREKKERFSLILESASTNQTSMYLCASSFHQGLVNQPQHFGDGTRLSIL.